This T cell receptor beta chain was recovered during a study of T cells after posttransplantation cyclophosphamide. Trimming took 6 bases from V and 2 from J, leaving 20 bases between them. CDR3 length: 16 residues. CDR1 and CDR2 (germline): SGHNT, YYREEE (reference sequence). This clone was found many times. Data came from immunoSEQ multiplex PCR; TCRdb stores just in-frame clones and leaves some out. The sample contains about 25,000 clones, none of them singletons. The rearrangement links TRBV5-4 to TRBJ1-1; tentatively, D is TRBD1 (6 bases). Sequencing was carried out using PBMCs. The sequence was obtained from a woman between 45 and 60 years old in good health, CMV-negative, and a related stem cell transplant donor. The CDR3 DNA reads TGTGCCAGCACCTCCGCGATGGGGGCCCTAAACACTGAAGCTTTCTTT. This sequence encodes CASTSAMGALNTEAFF. Variable domain in full (rest from reference TRBV5-4 and TRBJ1-1): ETGVTQSPTHLIKTRGQQVTLRCSSQSGHNTVSWYQQALGQGPQFIFQYYREEENGRGNFPPRFSGLQFPNYSSELNVNALELDDSALYLCASTSAMGALNTEAFFGQGTRLTVV.